The rows below give T cell receptor beta chains drawn from one sample of a study of Graves' ophthalmopathy and Graves' hyperthyroidism. TCRdb called the multiplex PCR reads again in MiXCR, with one record for every CDR3 protein. The sample shows 600,000 to 650,000 distinct CDR3 sequences, about 20% of them seen only once. The sequencing sample was made of peripheral blood. The receptors originated from a young woman with stable Graves' hyperthyroidism. Some clones in this sample may be carry-over from other donors' samples. Both conserved end residues are part of each CDR3. A D gene is named only where the DNA matches it firmly. Rows may omit the clone size; those that give it use once, few, many or a size class.

many	TRBV29-1	-	14	TRBJ1-2	CSVEDKVENYGYTF	TGCAGCGTTGAAGATAAGGTGGAAAACTATGGCTACACCTTC
many	TRBV28	-	12	TRBJ1-2	CATRGDTYGYTF	TGTGCCACTAGGGGGGACACCTATGGCTACACCTTC
many	TRBV7-2	-	15	TRBJ2-7	CASSLTYRVIYEQYF	TGTGCCAGCAGCTTAACCTACAGGGTAATCTACGAGCAGTACTTC
-	TRBV12-3/TRBV12-4	-	12	TRBJ1-2	CASSFLERPITF	TGTGCCAGCAGTTTTTTGGAACGCCCCATCACCTTC
many	TRBV7-6	TRBD1	20	TRBJ1-6	CASSLVPAGPGGSYNSPLHF	TGTGCCAGCAGCTTAGTACCGGCGGGTCCAGGGGGCTCCTATAATTCACCCCTCCACTTT
-	TRBV12-3/TRBV12-4	-	13	TRBJ1-2	CASSTDRRVGYTF	TGTGCCAGCAGTACAGACAGGAGGGTTGGCTACACCTTC
many	TRBV7-2	-	15	TRBJ1-5	CASSLVLGSNQPQHF	TGTGCCAGCAGCTTAGTGTTGGGAAGCAATCAGCCCCAGCATTTT
-	TRBV19	-	12	TRBJ1-1	CASTLEGVEAFF	TGTGCCAGTACCCTAGAAGGAGTTGAAGCTTTCTTT
-	TRBV12-3/TRBV12-4	-	17	TRBJ1-5	CASSLWQAPLSNQPQHF	TGTGCCAGCAGTTTGTGGCAGGCTCCTCTTAGCAATCAGCCCCAGCATTTT
many	TRBV28	-	16	TRBJ2-7	CASSPGTLKSSYEQYF	TGTGCCAGCAGCCCCGGGACGCTGAAGAGCTCCTACGAGCAGTACTTC
many	TRBV2	TRBD1	17	TRBJ1-5	CASKGITGEGSNQPQHF	TGTGCCAGCAAGGGAATTACAGGGGAAGGGAGCAATCAGCCCCAGCATTTT
many	TRBV20-1	-	11	TRBJ2-2	CSAQGAGELFF	TGCAGTGCCCAGGGAGCCGGGGAGCTGTTTTTT
many	TRBV28	-	19	TRBJ2-4	CASSPPALWQGSAKNIQYF	TGTGCCAGCAGTCCCCCGGCTTTGTGGCAGGGCTCCGCCAAAAACATTCAGTACTTC
few	TRBV19	-	13	TRBJ1-1	CAASRDIHTEAFF	TGTGCCGCTTCCCGGGACATACACACTGAAGCTTTCTTT
-	TRBV5-1	TRBD2	16	TRBJ2-2	CASSLVAGRNTGELFF	TGCGCCAGCAGCTTGGTAGCGGGGAGAAACACCGGGGAGCTGTTTTTT
-	TRBV6-2/TRBV6-3	TRBD2	17	TRBJ2-3	CASSSLLAGGYTDTQYF	TGTGCCAGCAGTTCGCTCCTAGCGGGGGGATACACAGATACGCAGTATTTT
-	TRBV11-3	TRBD2	15	TRBJ2-5	CASSSSSGLQETQYF	TGTGCCAGCAGCTCTTCTAGCGGGCTACAAGAGACCCAGTACTTC
many	TRBV2	-	16	TRBJ2-2	CASSVEAGANTGELFF	TGTGCCAGCAGTGTGGAGGCAGGGGCGAACACCGGGGAGCTGTTTTTT
many	TRBV28	-	12	TRBJ1-2	CASGSANYGYTF	TGTGCCAGCGGTAGTGCTAACTATGGCTACACCTTC
many	TRBV11-2	-	15	TRBJ2-2	CASSLDTPPTGELFF	TGTGCCAGCAGCTTAGATACCCCCCCCACCGGGGAGCTGTTTTTT
-	TRBV10-3	-	12	TRBJ1-1	CAISESLSEAFF	TGTGCCATCAGTGAGTCGCTTAGTGAAGCTTTCTTT
many	TRBV11-1	-	16	TRBJ2-7	CASSWGNGAAGYEQYF	TGTGCCAGCAGCTGGGGAAATGGGGCCGCCGGATACGAGCAGTACTTC
many	TRBV7-2	-	14	TRBJ1-1	CASTHLEVNTEAFF	TGTGCCAGCACCCATCTGGAGGTGAACACTGAAGCTTTCTTT
few	TRBV6-5	-	14	TRBJ1-5	CASSYRSGDQPQHF	TGTGCCAGCAGTTACAGGTCAGGCGATCAGCCCCAGCATTTT
many	TRBV7-2	-	15	TRBJ1-2	CASSPQGQTNYGYTF	TGTGCCAGCAGTCCCCAGGGTCAGACTAACTATGGCTACACCTTC
few	TRBV19	-	16	TRBJ1-2	CASSPVDQEANYGYTF	TGTGCCAGTAGTCCAGTTGATCAGGAAGCTAACTATGGCTACACCTTC
many	TRBV12-3/TRBV12-4	-	13	TRBJ1-5	CASSFGGSQPQHF	TGTGCCAGCAGTTTTGGTGGTTCTCAGCCCCAGCATTTT
many	TRBV28	-	15	TRBJ2-7	CASSRAGTRGSEQYF	TGTGCCAGCAGTCGAGCAGGGACCCGGGGATCCGAGCAGTACTTC
once	TRBV28	-	15	TRBJ1-5	CASSSETAFNQPQHF	TGTGCCAGCAGTTCCGAGACAGCCTTCAATCAGCCCCAGCATTTT
few	TRBV6-1	-	14	TRBJ1-2	CASSARLANYGYTF	TGTGCCAGCAGTGCCAGGCTTGCTAACTATGGCTACACCTTC
many	TRBV6-2/TRBV6-3	-	15	TRBJ2-6	CASSRLSPGANVLTF	TGTGCCAGCAGCCGTCTCTCTCCTGGGGCCAACGTCCTGACTTTC
-	TRBV19	-	16	TRBJ1-2	CASSTTPGLSNYGYTF	TGTGCCAGTAGTACGACTCCCGGCCTCTCTAACTATGGCTACACCTTC
many	TRBV29-1	TRBD1	18	TRBJ1-1	CSVVGLVRPDRVGTEAFF	TGCAGCGTTGTCGGTCTTGTCCGCCCGGACAGGGTGGGCACTGAAGCTTTCTTT
-	TRBV3-1	-	14	TRBJ2-5	CASSQGTQVETQYF	TGTGCCAGCAGCCAAGGGACCCAGGTGGAGACCCAGTACTTC
-	TRBV6-5	-	14	TRBJ1-1	CASSYGRINTEAFF	TGTGCCAGCAGTTATGGACGTATTAACACTGAAGCTTTCTTT
many	TRBV6-1	TRBD1	13	TRBJ2-5	CASRDRGLQTQYF	TGTGCCAGCAGGGACAGGGGGCTTCAGACCCAGTACTTC
many	TRBV28	-	14	TRBJ2-7	CASSSGGPSYEQYF	TGTGCCAGCAGTTCCGGGGGCCCTTCCTACGAGCAGTACTTC
-	TRBV6-4	-	13	TRBJ1-5	CASSDQPNQPQHF	TGTGCCAGCAGTGACCAGCCAAATCAGCCCCAGCATTTT
few	TRBV19	TRBD1	16	TRBJ1-2	CASSPSQQGARYGYTF	TGTGCCAGTAGTCCAAGCCAACAGGGGGCTCGCTATGGCTACACCTTC
-	TRBV20-1	-	17	TRBJ2-2	CSAGRQRYDPNTGELFF	TGCAGTGCTGGACGCCAACGCTACGACCCGAACACCGGGGAGCTGTTTTTT
-	TRBV6-1	-	18	TRBJ2-2	CASTPGDNFPRNTGELFF	TGTGCCAGCACACCCGGGGACAACTTCCCTAGGAACACCGGGGAGCTGTTTTTT
-	TRBV11-1	TRBD1	18	TRBJ2-2	CASSLAITTGGSTGELFF	TGTGCCAGCAGCTTAGCCATAACGACAGGGGGCAGCACCGGGGAGCTGTTTTTT
-	TRBV29-1	-	11	TRBJ2-7	CSAFGLYEQYF	TGCAGCGCTTTCGGGCTCTACGAGCAGTACTTC